These T cell receptor beta chains were read from a single sample in a study of blood T cell repertoires in COVID-19. Profiled with immunoSEQ multiplex PCR; TCRdb holds only in-frame clones, not every one. The repertoire holds 68,000 or so clones, with about 85% as singletons. The sequenced sample consisted of peripheral blood. The receptors originated from a woman between 50 and 59 years old with COVID-19, enrolled during active disease. Each CDR3 is given with its conserved first and last residue. Each record gives: V gene, CDR3 protein.

V gene: TRBV11-3; CDR3 protein: CASRETSGSGETQYF
V gene: TRBV4-1; CDR3 protein: CASSHSRLATDTQYF
V gene: TRBV9; CDR3 protein: CASSPTGAGEKLFF
V gene: TRBV6-4; CDR3 protein: CASSELLQGQPQHF
V gene: TRBV4-2; CDR3 protein: CASSSRAGGVSHEQFF
V gene: TRBV2; CDR3 protein: CASKRSLYEQYF
V gene: TRBV6-5; CDR3 protein: CASSATTTYEQYF
V gene: TRBV12-3/TRBV12-4; CDR3 protein: CASSLRRTEQYF
V gene: TRBV2; CDR3 protein: CASSLAEGSNEQFF
V gene: TRBV6-2/TRBV6-3; CDR3 protein: CASSRALGLAGDYTQYF
V gene: TRBV27; CDR3 protein: CASSPPLTGVLLGYGYTF
V gene: TRBV9; CDR3 protein: CASGDSGPTDTQYF
V gene: TRBV6-5; CDR3 protein: CASSYGSSANTEAFF
V gene: TRBV13; CDR3 protein: CASSGGGLAGVGVYEQYF
V gene: TRBV19; CDR3 protein: CASSRGVEQYF
V gene: TRBV5-5; CDR3 protein: CASSLGQGATGELFF
V gene: TRBV11-3; CDR3 protein: CASSLEAGHSYEQYF
V gene: TRBV14; CDR3 protein: CASSPIGGAYPDTQYF
V gene: TRBV2; CDR3 protein: CASKIGGAWDEQFF
V gene: TRBV15; CDR3 protein: CATSRSVGTGGTEAFF
V gene: TRBV7-2; CDR3 protein: CASSLGTGAGNTIYF
V gene: TRBV28; CDR3 protein: CASTPWTGGTSYEQYF